This is a list of T cell receptor beta chains from one sample in a study of blood T cell repertoires in COVID-19. Using immunoSEQ multiplex PCR, the repertoire was profiled, and TCRdb retains in-frame clones only, with some absent. Of over 150,000 clones in the sample, around 85% were seen once. The sequenced sample was PBMCs or T cells enriched from blood (not recorded which). Receptors originate from a man in his forties who had recovered from COVID-19. CDR3s include the opening cysteine and the closing phenylalanine or tryptophan. The D gene is left open where the match is weak. Size is stated for part of the rows, as once, few or many counts, or as a class when the clone is expanded.

. . TRBJ2-7 TRBV5-1 CASSLEQGGSYEQYF TGCGCCAGCAGCTTGGAACAGGGTGGCTCCTACGAGCAGTACTTC
. TRBD1 TRBJ1-3 TRBV5-8 CASSPPPGTGDFFSGNTIYF TGTGCCAGCAGCCCCCCTCCTGGGACAGGGGATTTCTTCTCTGGAAACACCATATATTTT
. . TRBJ2-2 TRBV2 CASLGLGDGELFF TGTGCCAGCCTGGGACTTGGGGACGGGGAGCTGTTTTTT
. . TRBJ1-2 TRBV15 CATSSSHRGLVYGYTF TGTGCCACCAGCTCTTCCCATCGCGGACTCGTCTATGGCTACACCTTC
. TRBD1 TRBJ1-4 TRBV10-3 CAISEFRTGEHEKLFF TGTGCCATCAGTGAGTTCCGGACAGGGGAGCATGAAAAACTGTTTTTT
. . TRBJ1-2 TRBV2 CASNIGPYYGYTF TGTGCCAGCAACATTGGTCCGTACTATGGCTACACCTTC
. . TRBJ1-1 TRBV5-1 CASSYGPNTEAFF TGCGCCAGCAGCTATGGGCCCAACACTGAAGCTTTCTTT
few . TRBJ2-1 TRBV7-8 CASTALEGTSIQNEQFF TGTGCCAGCACCGCATTGGAGGGTACTAGCATCCAGAATGAGCAGTTCTTC
. TRBD1 TRBJ1-5 TRBV28 CASNWSHFPGQGANSNQPQHF TGTGCCAGCAACTGGTCCCATTTTCCGGGACAGGGGGCCAATAGCAATCAGCCCCAGCATTTT
. . TRBJ1-5 TRBV7-8 CASSSEDYQPQHF TGTGCCAGCAGCTCCGAGGATTATCAGCCCCAGCATTTT
. TRBD1 TRBJ1-6 TRBV30 CAWSNDRVDSPLHF TGTGCCTGGAGTAACGACAGGGTTGATTCACCCCTCCACTTT
. . TRBJ1-4 TRBV21-1 CASSKVRQGGSTNEKLFF TGTGCCAGCAGCAAAGTGAGGCAGGGAGGATCAACTAATGAAAAACTGTTTTTT
. TRBD2 TRBJ2-1 TRBV4-1 CASSQEVGTSVGREQFF TGCGCCAGCAGCCAAGAAGTCGGGACTAGCGTTGGTAGAGAGCAGTTCTTC
. TRBD1 TRBJ2-1 TRBV24-1 CATRPGTGGFGGIGDEQFF TGTGCCACCAGACCCGGGACAGGGGGATTCGGGGGTATCGGCGATGAGCAGTTCTTC
. TRBD2 TRBJ2-2 TRBV5-1 CASSSTSRSNTGELFF TGCGCCAGCAGCTCGACTAGCAGATCGAACACCGGGGAGCTGTTTTTT
. . TRBJ1-6 TRBV19 CASSIVVTNSPLHF TGTGCCAGTAGTATAGTAGTAACCAATTCACCCCTCCACTTT
. . TRBJ2-7 TRBV5-1 CASSLESIQYF TGCGCCAGCAGCTTGGAGAGTATTCAGTACTTC